This T cell receptor beta chain was profiled in a study of CD8+ T cells in alopecia areata. The study, taken as a whole, reports: The study also sequences resident alphabeta T cells of normal skin in scalp samples.

Reverse transcription of extracted RNA yielded cDNA, which provided the sequencing template. Generated by immunoSEQ multiplex PCR, the TCRdb table keeps only in-frame clones and is missing some. The sample has over 5,500 clones, none seen only once. Germline lookup yields CDR1 GKSSPN and CDR2 SITVG. With V trimmed by 3 bases and J by 4 bases, 7 bases remained unmatched. The CDR3 length is 17 residues. The authors sorted pooled cutaneous lymph node cells using CD4, CD8alpha, NKG2D, NKG2ACE and other markers. This clone is categorized as medium-sized. Its matching antigen is unknown. These gene names are mouse names. From the germline J gene comes the end of the CDR3, since the read stops 4 residues before it.

The sample was CD8+ T cells sorted from a lymph node. V is TRBV31 and J is TRBJ2-2; 14 bases fit TRBD2. This receptor was taken from a C3H/HeJ mouse with alopecia areata. MHC haplotype: H2-k. The part of the CDR3 DNA that was read is TGTGCCTGGAGCCGGGACTGGGGGGGCGCCGGCACCGGG. Encoded protein: CAWSRDWGGAGTG. The CDR3, in full, reads CAWSRDWGGAGTGQLYF. Full variable domain (outside the CDR3, taken from reference TRBV31 and TRBJ2-2): AQTIHQWPVAEIKAVGSPLSLGCTIKGKSSPNLYWYWQATGGTLQQLFYSITVGQVESVVQLNLSASRPKDDQFILSTEKLLLSHSGFYLCAWSRDWGGAGTGQLYFGEGSKLTVL.